The sequence of this T cell receptor beta chain was determined in a study of cytomegalovirus exposure and HLA in healthy donors. CDR1 and CDR2 (germline): SGDLS, YYNGEE. After removal of 3 bases from V and 0 bases from J, the junction contained 2 bases not matched to a gene. The CDR3 length is 15 residues. PCR involved 60 Vbeta and 13 Jbeta primers. Sequencing was performed with immunoSEQ multiplex PCR; in TCRdb, only in-frame clones are kept and a portion is missing. The data show about 160,000 clones, approximately 80% seen once. This clone was counted only a few times. The sequenced sample was PBMCs. The chain couples TRBV9 to TRBJ1-3; 8 bases align to TRBD1. This clonotype was obtained from a young woman in good health and CMV-seropositive. The CDR3 here is CASSATGGSGNTIYF. CDR3 nucleotides: TGTGCCAGCAGCGCTACAGGGGGCTCTGGAAACACCATATATTTT. Drawing the rest from reference TRBV9 and TRBJ1-3, the complete variable domain is DSGVTQTPKHLITATGQRVTLRCSPRSGDLSVYWYQQSLDQGLQFLIQYYNGEERAKGNILERFSAQQFPDLHSELNLSSLELGDSALYFCASSATGGSGNTIYFGEGSWLTVV.